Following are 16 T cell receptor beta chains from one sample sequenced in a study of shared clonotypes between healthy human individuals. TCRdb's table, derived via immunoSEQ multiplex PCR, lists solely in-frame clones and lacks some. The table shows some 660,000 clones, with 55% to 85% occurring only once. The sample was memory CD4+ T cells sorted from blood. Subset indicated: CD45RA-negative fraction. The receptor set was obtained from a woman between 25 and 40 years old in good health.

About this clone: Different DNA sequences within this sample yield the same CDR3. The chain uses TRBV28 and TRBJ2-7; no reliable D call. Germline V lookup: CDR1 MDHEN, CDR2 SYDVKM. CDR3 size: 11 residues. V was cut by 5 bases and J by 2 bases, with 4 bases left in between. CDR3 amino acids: CASSSPYEQYF. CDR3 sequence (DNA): TGTGCCAGCAGTAGCCCCTACGAGCAGTACTTC.

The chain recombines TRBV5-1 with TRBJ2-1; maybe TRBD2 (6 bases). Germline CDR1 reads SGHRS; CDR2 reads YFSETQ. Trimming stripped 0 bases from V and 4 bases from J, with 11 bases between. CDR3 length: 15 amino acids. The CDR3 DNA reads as TGCGCCAGCAGCTTGGACTCTAGCGAATACAATGAGCAGTTCTTC. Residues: CASSLDSSEYNEQFF.

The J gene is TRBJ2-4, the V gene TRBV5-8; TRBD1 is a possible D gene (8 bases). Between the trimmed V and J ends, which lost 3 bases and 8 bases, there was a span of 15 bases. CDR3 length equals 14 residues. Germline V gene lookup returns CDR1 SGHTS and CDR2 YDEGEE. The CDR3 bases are TGTGCCAGCAGCTCCAGACAGGGGAGGGACATTCAGTACTTC. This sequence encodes CASSSRQGRDIQYF. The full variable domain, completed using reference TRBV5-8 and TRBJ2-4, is EAGVTQSPTHLIKTRGQQATLRCSPISGHTSVYWYQQALGLGLQFLLWYDEGEERNRGNFPPRFSGRQFPNYSSELNVNALELEDSALYLCASSSRQGRDIQYFGAGTRLSVL.

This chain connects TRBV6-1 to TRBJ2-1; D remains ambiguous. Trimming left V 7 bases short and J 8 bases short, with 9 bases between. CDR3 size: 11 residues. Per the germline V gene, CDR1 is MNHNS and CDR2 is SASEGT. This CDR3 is CASTEKHEQFF. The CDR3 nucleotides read TGTGCCAGCACCGAGAAGCATGAGCAGTTCTTC.

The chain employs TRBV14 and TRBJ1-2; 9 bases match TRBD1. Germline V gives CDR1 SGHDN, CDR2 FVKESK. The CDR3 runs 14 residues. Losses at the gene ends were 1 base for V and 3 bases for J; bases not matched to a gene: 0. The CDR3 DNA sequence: TGTGCCAGCAGCCAAGGGACAGGGGACTATGGCTACACCTTC. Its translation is CASSQGTGDYGYTF. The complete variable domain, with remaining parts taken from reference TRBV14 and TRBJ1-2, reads EAGVTQFPSHSVIEKGQTVTLRCDPISGHDNLYWYRRVMGKEIKFLLHFVKESKQDESGMPNNRFLAERTGGTYSTLKVQPAELEDSGVYFCASSQGTGDYGYTFGSGTRLTVV.

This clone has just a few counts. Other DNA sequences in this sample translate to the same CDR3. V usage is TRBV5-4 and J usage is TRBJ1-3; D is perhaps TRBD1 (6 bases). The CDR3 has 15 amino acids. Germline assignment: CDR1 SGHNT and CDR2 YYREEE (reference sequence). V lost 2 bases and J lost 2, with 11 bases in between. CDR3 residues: CASSLGTGTGNTIYF. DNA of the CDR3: TGTGCCAGCAGCTTAGGAACAGGGACTGGAAACACCATATATTTT.

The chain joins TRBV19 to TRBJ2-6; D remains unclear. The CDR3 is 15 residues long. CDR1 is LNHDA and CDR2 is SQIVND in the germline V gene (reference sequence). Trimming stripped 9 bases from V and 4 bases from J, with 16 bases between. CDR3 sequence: CASNLGQTGANVLTF. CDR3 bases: TGTGCCAGCAACCTTGGGCAAACCGGGGCCAACGTCCTGACTTTC. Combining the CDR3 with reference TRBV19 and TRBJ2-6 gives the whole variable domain DGGITQSPKYLFRKEGQNVTLSCEQNLNHDAMYWYRQDPGQGLRLIYYSQIVNDFQKGDIAEGYSVSREKKESFPLTVTSAQKNPTAFYLCASNLGQTGANVLTFGAGSRLTVL.

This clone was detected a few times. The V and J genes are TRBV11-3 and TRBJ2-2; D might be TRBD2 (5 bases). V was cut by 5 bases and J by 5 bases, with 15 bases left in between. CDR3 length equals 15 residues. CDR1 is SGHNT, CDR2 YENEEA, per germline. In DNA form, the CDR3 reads TGTGCCAGCAGCCCAACGGTAGGAGGTACCGGGGAGCTGTTTTTT. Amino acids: CASSPTVGGTGELFF.

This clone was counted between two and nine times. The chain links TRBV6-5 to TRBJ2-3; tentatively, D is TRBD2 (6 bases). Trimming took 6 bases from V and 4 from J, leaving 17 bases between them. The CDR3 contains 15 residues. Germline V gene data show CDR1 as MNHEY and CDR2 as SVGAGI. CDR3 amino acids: CASSLMQGGPDTQYF. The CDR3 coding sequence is TGTGCCAGCAGCCTAATGCAGGGAGGCCCAGATACGCAGTATTTT.

The DNA for the CDR3 is TGTGCCAGCAGCTTGGGTAGGGTCGACATTCAGTACTTC. Amino acid sequence: CASSLGRVDIQYF. V and J are TRBV5-6 and TRBJ2-4, with D unclear. The CDR3 is 13 residues long. The germline V gene encodes CDR1 SGHDT and CDR2 YYEEEE. The V end was cut by 0 bases, the J end by 8 bases, with 9 bases between.

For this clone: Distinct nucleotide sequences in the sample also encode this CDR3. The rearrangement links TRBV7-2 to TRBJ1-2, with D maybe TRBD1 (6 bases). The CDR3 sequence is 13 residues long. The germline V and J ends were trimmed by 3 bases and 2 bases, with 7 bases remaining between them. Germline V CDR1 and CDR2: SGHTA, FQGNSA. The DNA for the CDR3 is TGTGCCAGCAGCTTGGACAGCAACTATGGCTACACCTTC. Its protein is CASSLDSNYGYTF.

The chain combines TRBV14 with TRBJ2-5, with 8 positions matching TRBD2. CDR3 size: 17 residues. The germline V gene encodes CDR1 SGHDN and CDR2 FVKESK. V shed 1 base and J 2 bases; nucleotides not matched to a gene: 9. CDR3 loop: CASSQVAASGLQETQYF. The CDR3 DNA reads TGTGCCAGCAGCCAAGTGGCGGCTAGCGGGCTTCAAGAGACCCAGTACTTC.

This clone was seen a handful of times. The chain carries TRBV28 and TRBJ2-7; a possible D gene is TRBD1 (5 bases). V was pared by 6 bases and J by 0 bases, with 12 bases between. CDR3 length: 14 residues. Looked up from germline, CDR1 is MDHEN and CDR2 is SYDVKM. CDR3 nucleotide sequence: TGTGCCAGCAGAAGACAGTCAACCTCCTACGAGCAGTACTTC. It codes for CASRRQSTSYEQYF.

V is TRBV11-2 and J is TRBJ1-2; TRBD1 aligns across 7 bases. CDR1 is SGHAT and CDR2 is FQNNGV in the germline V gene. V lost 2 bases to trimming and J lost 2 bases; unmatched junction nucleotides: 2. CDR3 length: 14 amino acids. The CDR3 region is CASSLQGGNYGYTF. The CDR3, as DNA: TGTGCCAGCAGCTTACAGGGGGGAAACTATGGCTACACCTTC. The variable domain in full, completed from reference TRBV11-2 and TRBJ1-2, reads EAGVAQSPRYKIIEKRQSVAFWCNPISGHATLYWYQQILGQGPKLLIQFQNNGVVDDSQLPKDRFSAERLKGVDSTLKIQPAKLEDSAVYLCASSLQGGNYGYTFGSGTRLTVV.

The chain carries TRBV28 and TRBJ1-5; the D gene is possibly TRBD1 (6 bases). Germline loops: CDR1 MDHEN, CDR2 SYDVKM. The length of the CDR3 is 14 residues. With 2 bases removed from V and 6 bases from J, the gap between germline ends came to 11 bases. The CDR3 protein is CASSLLGGVQPQHF. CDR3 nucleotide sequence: TGTGCCAGCAGTTTACTTGGGGGCGTTCAGCCCCAGCATTTT.

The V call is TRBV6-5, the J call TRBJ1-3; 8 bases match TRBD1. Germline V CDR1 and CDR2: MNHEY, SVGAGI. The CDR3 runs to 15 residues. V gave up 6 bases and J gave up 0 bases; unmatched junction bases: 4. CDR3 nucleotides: TGTGCCAGCAGGACCCAGGGGGCCTCTGGAAACACCATATATTTT. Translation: CASRTQGASGNTIYF.